This TCR beta chain was recovered during a study of breast tumors, draining lymph nodes, adjacent tissues. V lost 2 bases and J 12 bases, leaving 16 bases between the germline ends. Per the germline V gene, CDR1 is KGHSH and CDR2 is LQKENI. The CDR3 has 13 amino acids. This clonotype was observed many times. MiXCR, run by TCRdb on the multiplex PCR reads, gives a single entry per CDR3 protein. The sample lists under 150,000 distinct CDR3 sequences, around 20% occurring once. Axillary draining lymph nodes of breast cancer patients supplied the node samples. The chain recombines TRBV18 with TRBJ1-2; no clear D gene. This receptor was taken from a female donor with breast cancer. Some clones in this sample may be carry-over from other donors' samples. Sequences were obtained from axillary lymph node tissue. The CDR3 nucleotides read TGTGCCAGCTCACCAGAGTCGGCAGGAGAGGACACCTTC. Translated: CASSPESAGEDTF.